The 29 T cell receptor beta chains presented below share a single source sample, sequenced in a study of blood T cell repertoires in COVID-19. TCRdb keeps only in-frame clones here, not all; method: immunoSEQ multiplex PCR. Here the sample spans 200,000 to 250,000 clones, 70% to 90% being singletons. The sequencing sample was made of PBMCs or T cells enriched from blood (not recorded which). The origin of the receptors is a woman aged 45-59 years with acute COVID-19.

In DNA, the CDR3 is TGTGCCAGCAGCTCAACTAGCGGGAGGACCTACGAGCAGTACTTC. It specifies CASSSTSGRTYEQYF. The chain is built from TRBV7-2 and TRBJ2-7, with 12 nucleotides matching TRBD2. J was trimmed by 2 bases and V by 4 bases; bases with no gene match: 3. Germline V gene lookup returns CDR1 SGHTA and CDR2 FQGNSA. The CDR3 length is 15 residues.

The chain couples TRBV29-1 to TRBJ1-1, with a tentative D call TRBD1 (6 bases). Looked up from germline, CDR1 is SQVTM and CDR2 is ANQGSEA. The V gene lost 3 bases and the J gene lost 10 bases, with 15 bases spanning the gap. The CDR3 consists of 12 residues. CDR3 bases: TGCAGCGTTGATTTAAACAGGGTTGGAGCTTTCTTT. Amino acids: CSVDLNRVGAFF.

The chain combines TRBV18 with TRBJ2-1; possible D gene TRBD2, 6 bases. Germline CDR1 reads KGHSH; CDR2 reads LQKENI. The CDR3 contains 17 residues. V lost 0 bases, J lost 3 bases, and 15 bases lay in between. In DNA, the CDR3 is TGTGCCAGCTCACCACCGTGGGGAGGCTTCGACTACAATGAGCAGTTCTTC. The encoded protein is CASSPPWGGFDYNEQFF.

This clone was observed a single time. The chain uses TRBV19 and TRBJ2-3; D may be TRBD2 (5 bases). The V end was cut by 0 bases, the J end by 6 bases, with 16 bases between. In germline, CDR1 is LNHDA, CDR2 SQIVND (reference sequence). This CDR3 is 16 amino acids long. The CDR3 is CASSIESSPSEDTQYF. CDR3 bases: TGTGCCAGTAGTATAGAGTCTAGCCCGAGTGAGGATACGCAGTATTTT.

The rearrangement uses TRBV24-1 and TRBJ2-1, with a possible D match to TRBD1 (5 bases). V lost 0 bases and J lost 8, with 13 bases in between. CDR3 size: 15 residues. The germline V gene has CDR1 KGHDR and CDR2 SFDVKD. The DNA of the CDR3 is TGTGCCACCAGTGATTTGGCGTCAGGGTCCCATGAGCAGTTCTTC. Translated: CATSDLASGSHEQFF.

This chain connects TRBV18 to TRBJ1-3; 7 positions match TRBD1. With 3 bases clipped from V and 0 bases from J, the junction kept 8 bases outside the gene matches. The CDR3 spans 17 residues. Germline CDR1 reads KGHSH; CDR2 reads LQKENI. CDR3 in amino acids: CASSPAHGTASGNTIYF. The CDR3 nucleotides are TGTGCCAGCTCACCTGCCCATGGGACAGCCTCTGGAAACACCATATATTTT.

The chain carries TRBV11-3 and TRBJ1-6; TRBD1 matches 9 bases. The CDR3 length is 13 residues. Unmatched junction bases numbered 4, after V lost 8 bases and J lost 8 bases. Germline lookup yields CDR1 SGHNT and CDR2 YENEEA. CDR3: CASGQGRDSPLHF. DNA for the CDR3: TGTGCCAGCGGACAGGGGCGGGATTCACCCCTCCACTTT.

The V call is TRBV20-1, the J call TRBJ2-3; 10 bases map to TRBD2. V shed 3 bases and J 6 bases; nucleotides not matched to a gene: 18. The CDR3 length is 18 residues. Germline V gene sequence: CDR1 DFQATT, CDR2 SNEGSKA (reference sequence). The CDR3: CSASPPSGLAGVGDTQYF. CDR3 in DNA: TGCAGTGCTAGTCCCCCATCGGGGCTAGCGGGAGTGGGGGATACGCAGTATTTT.

The V call is TRBV5-1, the J call TRBJ2-5, with TRBD2 identical over 15 bases. V trimming: 2 bases; J trimming: 3 bases; junction bases outside the gene matches: 14. CDR3 size: 20 residues. Germline loops: CDR1 SGHRS, CDR2 YFSETQ. In nucleotides, the CDR3 is TGCGCCAGCAGCTTCACCGCCCCGGGACTAGCGGGAGGAGCGGAAGAGACCCAGTACTTC. Its translation is CASSFTAPGLAGGAEETQYF.

The rearrangement joins TRBV5-1 to TRBJ1-4; tentatively, D is TRBD1 (6 bases). Between the trimmed V and J ends, which lost 0 bases and 8 bases, there was a span of 14 bases. Germline V gives CDR1 SGHRS, CDR2 YFSETQ. The CDR3 runs to 15 residues. CDR3 nucleotide sequence: TGCGCCAGCAGCTTGGAGGGGGGGCTATGGGAAAAACTGTTTTTT. This translates into CASSLEGGLWEKLFF.

This clone was seen once. The chain joins TRBV30 to TRBJ2-3, with TRBD1 as a possible D gene (8 bases). The CDR3 is 13 amino acids. CDR1 and CDR2 from the germline V gene are GTSNPN and SVGIG (reference sequence). V was pared by 5 bases and J by 7 bases, with 16 bases between. Here the CDR3 reads CAWVQGGGNTQYF. DNA of the CDR3: TGTGCCTGGGTACAGGGGGGGGGAAATACGCAGTATTTT.

The rearrangement joins TRBV28 to TRBJ2-7, with TRBD2 matching 11 bases. Germline-derived CDR1 and CDR2 are MDHEN and SYDVKM. The CDR3 is 14 amino acids. Unmatched junction bases numbered 3, after V lost 5 bases and J lost 3 bases. The CDR3 DNA reads as TGTGCCAGCAGTCTGACTAGCGGGAACTACGAGCAGTACTTC. This sequence encodes CASSLTSGNYEQYF.

V and J are TRBV9 and TRBJ2-5, with 14 bases lining up with TRBD2. CDR1 SGDLS and CDR2 YYNGEE come from the germline V gene. This CDR3 has 16 amino acids. V was pared by 3 bases and J by 5 bases, with 6 bases of the junction left unmatched. DNA of the CDR3: TGTGCCAGCAGCGGACTAGCGGGAGGGCCTGAGGAGACCCAGTACTTC. Amino acids: CASSGLAGGPEETQYF.

The V call is TRBV30, the J call TRBJ1-2, with 11 bases fitting TRBD1. The trim removed 3 bases at V and 7 bases at J, leaving 4 bases unmatched. The CDR3 covers 13 residues. Germline V gives CDR1 GTSNPN, CDR2 SVGIG (reference sequence). The DNA of the CDR3 is TGTGCCTGGAGGGACAGGGGGCGGGGTGGCTACACCTTC. Translated: CAWRDRGRGGYTF.

The rearrangement links TRBV6-5 to TRBJ2-3; D unresolved. CDR1 MNHEY and CDR2 SVGAGI come from the germline V gene. V lost 4 bases and J 4 bases, leaving 3 bases between the germline ends. This CDR3 has 11 residues. CDR3 coding DNA: TGTGCCAGCAGTTCTTCAGATACGCAGTATTTT. Translated: CASSSSDTQYF.

The V call is TRBV30, the J call TRBJ2-7; 7 bases agree with TRBD1. The CDR3 is 13 residues long. From germline, CDR1 is GTSNPN and CDR2 SVGIG (reference sequence). V was clipped by 8 bases and J by 1 base; unmatched bases: 8. CDR3 loop: CATSPGQSYEQYF. The DNA of the CDR3 is TGTGCCACCAGTCCGGGACAGTCCTACGAGCAGTACTTC.

The genes are TRBV18 and TRBJ1-1; 8 nucleotides agree with TRBD1. Unmatched junction bases numbered 9, after V lost 3 bases and J lost 3 bases. The CDR3 loop spans 16 amino acids. CDR1 and CDR2 (germline): KGHSH, LQKENI. The CDR3 DNA reads as TGTGCCAGCTCACCTAGGGACAGGAAGGGGGACACTGAAGCTTTCTTT. Its protein is CASSPRDRKGDTEAFF.

This clone has only one observation. The chain employs TRBV29-1 and TRBJ2-1; TRBD2 matches at 14 bases. The trim removed 6 bases at V and 3 bases at J, leaving 7 bases unmatched. From germline, CDR1 is SQVTM and CDR2 ANQGSEA. This CDR3 is built from 16 residues. The CDR3 loop reads CSVYPGLAGVYNEQFF. In DNA, the CDR3 is TGCAGCGTCTATCCGGGACTAGCGGGGGTCTACAATGAGCAGTTCTTC.

This clone is judged large. The chain combines TRBV5-6 with TRBJ1-3; possibly TRBD1 for D (5 bases). The V end was cut by 0 bases, the J end by 0 bases, with 10 bases between. Germline V gene data show CDR1 as SGHDT and CDR2 as YYEEEE. The CDR3 is 16 amino acids. Here the CDR3 reads CASSLGVGGSGNTIYF. The CDR3 DNA reads TGTGCCAGCAGCTTGGGGGTCGGGGGCTCTGGAAACACCATATATTTT.

The chain joins TRBV19 to TRBJ2-6; 7 bases align to TRBD1. V shed 6 bases and J 1 base; nucleotides not matched to a gene: 6. In germline, CDR1 is LNHDA, CDR2 SQIVND (reference sequence). The CDR3 extends over 16 amino acids. The CDR3 sequence is CASRGQSGSGANVLTF. The CDR3 DNA is TGTGCCAGTAGGGGACAGAGCGGTTCTGGGGCCAACGTCCTGACTTTC.

This chain uses TRBV27 with TRBJ1-1; D not resolved. The V end lost 2 bases, the J end lost 1 base, and 8 bases lay between the germline ends. The CDR3 consists of 14 residues. CDR1 and CDR2 from the germline V gene are MNHEY and SMNVEV (reference sequence). CDR3 amino acids: CASSLRGWNTEAFF. Here the CDR3 DNA reads TGTGCCAGCAGTTTAAGAGGATGGAACACTGAAGCTTTCTTT.

This chain connects TRBV9 to TRBJ2-1; TRBD2 matches at 7 bases. The CDR3 is made up of 15 amino acids. J gave up 3 bases and V 0 bases, and 3 bases lay outside the gene matches. The V gene's germline CDR1 is SGDLS and CDR2 YYNGEE. The CDR3 reads CASSVVREGYNEQFF. DNA of the CDR3: TGTGCCAGCAGCGTAGTGAGGGAGGGCTACAATGAGCAGTTCTTC.

The CDR3 region is CASSPSTVNTEAFF. CDR3 nucleotides: TGTGCCAGCTCACCATCGACAGTGAACACTGAAGCTTTCTTT. The V gene is TRBV18, the J gene TRBJ1-1, with a weak D call TRBD1 (5 bases). The CDR3 contains 14 residues. Trimming shortened V by 2 bases and J by 0 bases, and 7 bases separated the two germline ends. CDR1 is KGHSH and CDR2 is LQKENI in the germline V gene.

The rearrangement joins TRBV19 to TRBJ2-1; D is unresolved. Germline V gives CDR1 LNHDA, CDR2 SQIVND (reference sequence). The ends were cut back, 3 bases at V and 6 bases at J, with 9 bases in the middle. The CDR3 is 13 amino acids. This chain's CDR3 is CASSMVSSNEQFF. The CDR3 DNA reads as TGTGCCAGTAGTATGGTGAGCTCCAATGAGCAGTTCTTC.

This clone was seen a single time. This chain connects TRBV7-9 to TRBJ1-2; D remains ambiguous. The germline gives CDR1 SEHNR, CDR2 FQNEAQ (reference sequence). This CDR3 comprises 12 residues. Trimming pared 0 bases from V and 8 bases from J, leaving 7 bases between. This CDR3 is CASSLATGGYTF. DNA of the CDR3: TGTGCCAGCAGCTTAGCCACGGGGGGCTACACCTTC.

This sequence joins TRBV5-1 and TRBJ1-4; a possible D gene is TRBD1 (6 bases). Germline CDR1 reads SGHRS; CDR2 reads YFSETQ. V dropped 4 bases and J dropped 8 bases, with 15 bases sitting between them. The length of the CDR3 is 14 residues. CDR3 sequence reads: CASSPQGSREKLFF. The CDR3 DNA reads as TGCGCCAGCAGCCCACAGGGCAGTAGAGAAAAACTGTTTTTT.

The chain joins TRBV7-9 to TRBJ2-3, with D possibly TRBD1 on 5 matching bases. Trimming removed 6 bases at V and 2 bases at J, with 15 bases between. The CDR3 is made up of 15 amino acids. CDR1 and CDR2 (germline): SEHNR, FQNEAQ (reference sequence). The CDR3 reads CASSPKSGNTDTQYF. The CDR3 bases are TGTGCCAGCAGTCCGAAGTCAGGGAACACAGATACGCAGTATTTT.

The gene calls are TRBV18 and TRBJ2-7; 8 nucleotides match TRBD1. CDR1 is KGHSH and CDR2 is LQKENI in the germline V gene. V trimming: 5 bases; J trimming: 0 bases; junction bases outside the gene matches: 9. This CDR3 is 16 amino acids long. The CDR3 loop is CASSGQGSLSSYEQYF. CDR3 nucleotide sequence: TGTGCCAGCTCAGGACAGGGCTCCTTAAGCTCCTACGAGCAGTACTTC.

This rearrangement joins TRBV27 to TRBJ1-2, with a tentative D call TRBD1 (6 bases). The CDR3 loop spans 14 amino acids. The germline CDR1 and CDR2 sequences are MNHEY and SMNVEV (reference sequence). V was pared by 4 bases and J by 3 bases, with 12 bases between. CDR3 loop: CASSSRTGHYGYTF. The CDR3 coding sequence is TGTGCCAGCAGTTCACGCACAGGGCACTATGGCTACACCTTC.